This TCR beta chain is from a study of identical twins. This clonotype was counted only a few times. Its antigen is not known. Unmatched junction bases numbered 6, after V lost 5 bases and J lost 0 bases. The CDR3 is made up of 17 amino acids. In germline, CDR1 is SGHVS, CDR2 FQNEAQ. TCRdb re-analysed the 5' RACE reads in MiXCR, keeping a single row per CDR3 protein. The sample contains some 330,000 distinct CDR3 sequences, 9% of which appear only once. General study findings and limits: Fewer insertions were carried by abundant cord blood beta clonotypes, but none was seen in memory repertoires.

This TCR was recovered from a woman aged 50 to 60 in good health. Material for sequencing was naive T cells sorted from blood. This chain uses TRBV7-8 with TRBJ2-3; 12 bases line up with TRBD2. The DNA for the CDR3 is TGTGCCAGCAGCCCAAGGACTAGCGGGGAGAGCACAGATACGCAGTATTTT. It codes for CASSPRTSGESTDTQYF.